This T cell receptor (beta chain) was documented in a study of cytomegalovirus exposure and HLA in healthy donors. Comment on this clone: Its antigen is undetermined.

Findings and limits, study-wide: Later analysis found that TCR beta chains associated with HLA were more clonally expanded than other, equally common chains. Most subjects had HLA-A and HLA-B alleles reportedly predicted accurately by TCR beta sequences. Later analysis showed TCR association rates varying by HLA locus, highest for DRB1 and lowest for HLA-C.

PCR primers comprised 60 Vbeta and 13 Jbeta primers. Clones were sequenced by immunoSEQ multiplex PCR, and TCRdb holds only the in-frame ones, with some missing. This table has under 200,000 clones, about 80% appearing once. The CDR3 loop spans 14 amino acids. The ends were cut back, 2 bases at V and 0 bases at J, with 8 bases in the middle. CDR1 and CDR2 (germline): SNHLY, FYNNEI. The V and J genes are TRBV2 and TRBJ2-7, with D perhaps matching TRBD2 (6 bases). The specimen sequenced was PBMCs. The clonotype comes from a man aged 45 to 65 in good health and CMV-seropositive. In DNA form, the CDR3 reads TGTGCCAGCAGTGAAAGGGACTCCTCCTACGAGCAGTACTTC. It is translated as CASSERDSSYEQYF. Based on the CDR3 plus reference TRBV2 and TRBJ2-7, the full variable domain is EPEVTQTPSHQVTQMGQEVILRCVPISNHLYFYWYRQILGQKVEFLVSFYNNEISEKSEIFDDQFSVERPDGSNFTLKIRSTKLEDSAMYFCASSERDSSYEQYFGPGTRLTVT.